This T cell receptor beta chain was identified during a study of blood T cell repertoires in COVID-19. On the study more broadly: T cells, B-cell-depleted T cells, or PBMCs provided the cDNA or gDNA that served as material.

The method was immunoSEQ multiplex PCR; TCRdb's version includes in-frame clones alone and lacks a portion of them. The sample lists 200,000 or so clones, 70% to 90% seen once, with 3.3% in the top ten. This clone was seen only once. This CDR3 is built from 15 residues. Germline V lookup: CDR1 LNHDA, CDR2 SQIVND (reference sequence). The V segment lost 1 base and the J segment 6 bases; nucleotides outside the gene matches: 2. The TCR was taken from a man aged 55-75 years with acute or convalescent COVID-19. The chain uses TRBV19 and TRBJ1-4; 10 bases align to TRBD1. Sequencing was performed on peripheral blood. This chain's CDR3 is CASSIGDRGHEKLFF. The DNA for the CDR3 is TGTGCCAGTAGTATAGGGGACAGGGGTCATGAAAAACTGTTTTTT.